The 14 T cell receptor beta chains given below trace back to one sample, sequenced in a study of T cell changes during pregnancy in multiple sclerosis (dated by TCRdb to between 2018 and 2020). Library prep was done by the immunoSEQ multiplex PCR assay. TCRdb carries this immuneACCESS record with in-frame sequences only. Its versions omit some clonotypes, under half of them owing to an unresolved V gene in the studies checked, with the rest unexplained. This sample holds around 100,000 clones; about 91% were observed only once. Of the sample, about 0.88% is held by the ten largest clones. This specimen was peripheral blood, taken after pregnancy. These receptors were obtained from a female donor with multiple sclerosis, enrolled in a pregnancy study.

This clone appeared once. V and J are TRBV25-1 and TRBJ2-3, with D perhaps matching TRBD2 (6 bases). V was pared by 4 bases and J by 4 bases, with 9 bases between. Germline V gene data show CDR1 as MGHDK and CDR2 as SYGVNS. This CDR3 region has 13 residues. The CDR3 DNA sequence: TGTGCCAGCAGTGCGGGAGCCTCAGATACGCAGTATTTT. Its protein product is CASSAGASDTQYF.

The sample holds one count of this clone. This chain links TRBV7-8 with TRBJ1-2; no clear D gene. Germline loops: CDR1 SGHVS, CDR2 FQNEAQ. The CDR3 extends over 17 amino acids. Trimming took 1 base from V and 4 from J, leaving 19 bases between them. The CDR3 DNA sequence: TGTGCCAGCAGCTTAGAGAGACTACAGCGCCCACTCTATGGCTACACCTTC. This sequence encodes CASSLERLQRPLYGYTF.

V and J are TRBV14 and TRBJ2-7, with 8 bases that match TRBD1. V was clipped by 3 bases and J by 4 bases; unmatched bases: 8. CDR3 size: 15 residues. Germline V gene sequence: CDR1 SGHDN, CDR2 FVKESK. CDR3 nucleotides: TGTGCCAGCAGCCACCCGAGGACAGGGTATTACGAGCAGTACTTC. Amino acids: CASSHPRTGYYEQYF.

This chain connects TRBV7-2 to TRBJ2-4; 7 positions agree with TRBD2. The CDR3 runs 14 residues. The germline CDR1 and CDR2 sequences are SGHTA and FQGNSA. V lost 1 base and J lost 4; bases outside the gene matches: 1. CDR3 coding DNA: TGTGCCAGCAGCTTAGGGCGGGAGAAAAACATTCAGTACTTC. This gives the protein CASSLGREKNIQYF.

This chain connects TRBV30 to TRBJ1-5; 7 positions agree with TRBD1. Germline V CDR1 and CDR2: GTSNPN, SVGIG (reference sequence). The CDR3 is 15 residues long. V was pared by 7 bases and J by 2 bases, with 11 bases of the junction left unmatched. The CDR3 loop reads CAYRQGGYGNQPQHF. For the CDR3, the DNA is TGTGCCTACCGACAGGGCGGGTATGGCAATCAGCCCCAGCATTTT. The whole variable domain, filled in from reference TRBV30 and TRBJ1-5, reads SQTIHQWPATLVQPVGSPLSLECTVEGTSNPNLYWYRQAAGRGLQLLFYSVGIGQISSEVPQNLSASRPQDRQFILSSKKLLLSDSGFYLCAYRQGGYGNQPQHFGDGTRLSIL.

This clone was counted a few times. CDR3 in DNA: TGTGCCAGCAGGCCGGGGATAACTGAAGCTTTCTTT. Protein product: CASRPGITEAFF. The chain recombines TRBV2 with TRBJ1-1; D is unclear. There are 12 residues in the CDR3. Germline V gene lookup returns CDR1 SNHLY and CDR2 FYNNEI. Trimming removed 6 bases at V and 5 bases at J, with 10 bases between.

The chain has TRBV5-5 and TRBJ1-5, with 7 bases lining up with TRBD1. The CDR3 consists of 15 residues. J gave up 4 bases and V 4 bases, and 8 bases lay outside the gene matches. CDR1 is SGHKS, CDR2 YYEKEE, per germline (reference sequence). CDR3 protein: CASSVLGQRNQPQHF. CDR3 in DNA: TGTGCCAGCAGCGTACTGGGACAGCGTAATCAGCCCCAGCATTTT.

V usage is TRBV5-1 and J usage is TRBJ1-3; a possible D gene is TRBD1 (5 bases). Germline assignment: CDR1 SGHRS and CDR2 YFSETQ. This CDR3 is 16 amino acids long. Trimming stripped 0 bases from V and 2 bases from J, with 12 bases between. The CDR3 DNA reads TGCGCCAGCAGCTTGGCCGGAGGGGCCGCTGGAAACACCATATATTTT. Translated: CASSLAGGAAGNTIYF.

This chain links TRBV19 with TRBJ1-1; weak D call: TRBD1 (6 bases). V was cut by 5 bases and J by 10 bases, with 14 bases left in between. The CDR3 spans 12 residues. Germline CDR1 and CDR2: LNHDA and SQIVND (reference sequence). CDR3 DNA: TGTGCCAGTAGTCCTCGGACAGTAGGAGCTTTCTTT. It translates to CASSPRTVGAFF.

The chain couples TRBV27 to TRBJ2-4, with a possible D match to TRBD2 (5 bases). This CDR3 has 16 residues. Germline V gives CDR1 MNHEY, CDR2 SMNVEV (reference sequence). V lost 0 bases and J lost 0, with 9 bases in between. The CDR3 spells CASSLSGGIAKNIQYF. The CDR3 coding sequence is TGTGCCAGCAGTTTATCCGGAGGAATAGCCAAAAACATTCAGTACTTC.

The chain links TRBV28 to TRBJ2-5; D is ambiguous. This CDR3 contains 14 residues. Trimming pared 6 bases from V and 4 bases from J, leaving 15 bases between. The germline V gene encodes CDR1 MDHEN and CDR2 SYDVKM. CDR3: CASSTPLGPETQYF. The CDR3 DNA follows: TGTGCCAGCAGCACCCCGCTGGGCCCAGAGACCCAGTACTTC.

The V and J genes are TRBV6-5 and TRBJ1-2; 9 bases agree with TRBD1. With V trimmed by 5 bases and J by 6 bases, 4 bases remained unmatched. The CDR3 is made up of 13 amino acids. Germline values: CDR1 MNHEY, CDR2 SVGAGI. In nucleotides, the CDR3 is TGTGCCAGCAGTATACAGGGGGCCAATGGCTACACCTTC. Protein product: CASSIQGANGYTF.

The V call is TRBV2, the J call TRBJ2-2, with D unresolved. Trimming pared 5 bases from V and 4 bases from J, leaving 5 bases between. CDR1 and CDR2 from the germline V gene are SNHLY and FYNNEI. The CDR3 is 12 residues long. The CDR3 DNA sequence: TGTGCCAGCAGTCCTCTCACCGGGGAGCTGTTTTTT. Translation gives CASSPLTGELFF.

This clone was counted once. This rearrangement joins TRBV7-8 to TRBJ2-1; the D gene is possibly TRBD2 (7 bases). This CDR3 comprises 17 residues. The germline gives CDR1 SGHVS, CDR2 FQNEAQ. The V gene lost 3 bases and the J gene lost 6 bases, with 21 bases spanning the gap. The CDR3 DNA reads as TGTGCCAGCAGCTTTATGTGGCGGGAGAAAGGGGGCAATGAGCAGTTCTTC. This encodes CASSFMWREKGGNEQFF.